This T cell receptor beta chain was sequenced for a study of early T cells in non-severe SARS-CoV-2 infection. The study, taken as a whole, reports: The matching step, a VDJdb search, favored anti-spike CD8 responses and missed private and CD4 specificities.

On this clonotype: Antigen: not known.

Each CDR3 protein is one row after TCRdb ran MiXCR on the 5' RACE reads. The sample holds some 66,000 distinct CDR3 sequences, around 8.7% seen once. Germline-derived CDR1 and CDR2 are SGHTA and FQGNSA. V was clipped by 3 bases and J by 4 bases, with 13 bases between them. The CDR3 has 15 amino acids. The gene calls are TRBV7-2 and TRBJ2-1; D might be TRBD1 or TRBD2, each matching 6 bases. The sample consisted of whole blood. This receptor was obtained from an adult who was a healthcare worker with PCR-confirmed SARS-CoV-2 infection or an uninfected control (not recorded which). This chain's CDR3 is CASSLVGGWYNEQFF. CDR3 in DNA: TGTGCCAGCAGCTTGGTCGGGGGCTGGTACAATGAGCAGTTCTTC.